Included here is one T cell receptor beta chain sequence, with context. Trimming took 4 bases from V and 0 from J, leaving 13 bases between them. The CDR3 has 16 amino acids. The germline V gene has CDR1 LGHNA and CDR2 YNFKEQ. These data originate in a study of blood T cell repertoires in COVID-19. In the study's own analysis: Estimates of nucleated cell counts were drawn from the amplification of reference gene primers. Clones were read by immunoSEQ multiplex PCR, and TCRdb kept only the in-frame ones, dropping some. Clone size and V and J calls were adopted from that table, with D and trimming inferred from the DNA. The sample shows about 260,000 clones, 80% to 90% of them seen only once.

The chain recombines TRBV4-2 with TRBJ2-1; D unclear. This TCR was sampled from a woman between 35 and 50 years old who had recovered from COVID-19. Sequenced: peripheral blood. CDR3 DNA: TGTGCCAGCAGCCTCCAGGTGGCCAGCTCCTACAATGAGCAGTTCTTC. Its translation: CASSLQVASSYNEQFF.